This TCR beta chain comes out of a study of CD8 T cells in Susac syndrome. This clonotype was seen a single time. What it binds is not known. CD8+ and CD4+ T cells from blood underwent TCR beta sequencing. With random hexamers, reverse transcription was performed on about 0.5 to 1 ug of RNA. One entry per CDR3 protein, called by TCRdb with MiXCR from the immunoSEQ multiplex PCR reads. The table has around 150,000 distinct CDR3 sequences, 95% seen once. This CDR3 is 18 amino acids long. The V gene end was trimmed by 7 bases and the J gene end by 2 bases; junction bases not matched to a gene: 14. Study conclusions and caveats: Susac-specific public clones in total CD8+ repertoires numbered some 16; in CD8+ TEMRA repertoires, they numbered roughly five.

The sequence was obtained from a human donor with Susac syndrome. Input material: CD8+ T cells from PBMCs. The chain carries TRBV12-3 or TRBV12-4 and TRBJ2-6; TRBD1 matches 7 bases. The CDR3: CASIHFSSDRAGANVLTF. The DNA for the CDR3 is TGTGCCAGCATCCATTTTAGTTCCGACAGGGCTGGGGCCAACGTCCTGACTTTC.